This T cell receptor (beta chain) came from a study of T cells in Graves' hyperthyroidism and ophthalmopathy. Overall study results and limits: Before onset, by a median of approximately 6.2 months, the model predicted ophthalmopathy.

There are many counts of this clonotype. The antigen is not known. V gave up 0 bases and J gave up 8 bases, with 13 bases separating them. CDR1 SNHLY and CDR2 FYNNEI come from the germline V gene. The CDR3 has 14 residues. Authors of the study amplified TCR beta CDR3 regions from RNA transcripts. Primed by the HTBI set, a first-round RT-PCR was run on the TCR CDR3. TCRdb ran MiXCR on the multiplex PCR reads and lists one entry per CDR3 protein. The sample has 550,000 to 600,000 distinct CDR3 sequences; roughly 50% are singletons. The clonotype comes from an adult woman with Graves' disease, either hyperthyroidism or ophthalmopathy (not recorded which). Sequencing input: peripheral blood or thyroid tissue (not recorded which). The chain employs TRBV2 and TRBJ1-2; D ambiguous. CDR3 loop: CASSEALVGQGYTF. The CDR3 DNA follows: TGTGCCAGCAGTGAAGCGCTTGTGGGTCAAGGCTACACCTTC.